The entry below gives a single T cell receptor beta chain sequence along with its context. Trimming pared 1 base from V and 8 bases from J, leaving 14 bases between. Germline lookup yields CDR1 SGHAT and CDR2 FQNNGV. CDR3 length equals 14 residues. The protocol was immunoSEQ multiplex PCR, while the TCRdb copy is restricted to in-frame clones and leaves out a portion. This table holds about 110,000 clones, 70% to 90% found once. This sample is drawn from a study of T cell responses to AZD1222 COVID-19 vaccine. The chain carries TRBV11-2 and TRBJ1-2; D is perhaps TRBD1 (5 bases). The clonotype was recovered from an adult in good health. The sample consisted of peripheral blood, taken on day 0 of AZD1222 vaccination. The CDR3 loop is CASSLGVYEGGYTF. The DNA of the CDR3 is TGTGCCAGCAGCTTAGGCGTTTACGAGGGGGGCTACACCTTC.